The rows below give T cell receptor beta chains drawn from one sample of a study of beta chain features in type 1 diabetes. This table comes from immunoSEQ multiplex PCR, and its TCRdb copy is limited to in-frame clones, with some not included. The sample records 860,000 or so clones, about a sixth being singletons. The sample consisted of naive CD4+ T cells from blood. The source is a woman in her late teens or twenties in good health. The CDR3 runs from the conserved cysteine through the conserved F or W. Each record gives: clone size, J gene, V gene, D gene, CDR3 protein, CDR3 DNA. The D gene is left open where the match is weak. Size is omitted from some rows. Given values are once, few, many or a class for expanded clones.

few	TRBJ2-5	TRBV7-9	TRBD2	CASSLAWLAGQETQYF	TGTGCCAGCAGCTTAGCGTGGCTAGCGGGCCAAGAGACCCAGTACTTC
few	TRBJ1-4	TRBV19	NA	CASSIAATNEKLFF	TGTGCCAGTAGTATAGCCGCAACTAATGAAAAACTGTTTTTT
NA	TRBJ2-1	TRBV9	TRBD2	CASSVGLVAGLF	TGTGCCAGCAGCGTAGGGTTAGTAGCGGGACTCTTC
NA	TRBJ2-1	TRBV6-1	TRBD2	CASRSGTSANNEQFF	TGTGCCAGCAGATCCGGGACTAGCGCTAACAATGAGCAGTTCTTC
NA	TRBJ2-1	TRBV16	NA	CASSQSPYNEQFF	TGTGCCAGCAGCCAATCCCCCTACAATGAGCAGTTCTTC
NA	TRBJ2-5	TRBV7-9	NA	CASSPGVGHQETQYF	TGTGCCAGCAGCCCAGGAGTTGGGCACCAAGAGACCCAGTACTTC
few	TRBJ2-1	TRBV18	NA	CASSPTAGRNEQFF	TGTGCCAGCTCACCAACGGCCGGACGGAATGAGCAGTTCTTC
once	TRBJ2-7	TRBV7-9	TRBD1	CASSSQDRSSYEQYF	TGTGCCAGCAGCTCGCAGGACAGGTCTTCCTACGAGCAGTACTTC
few	TRBJ1-5	TRBV19	TRBD1	CASTWTGHQPQHF	TGTGCCAGTACGTGGACAGGGCATCAGCCCCAGCATTTT
few	TRBJ2-3	TRBV18	NA	CASSPLLGQRTDTQYF	TGTGCCAGCTCACCACTGCTGGGGCAAAGAACAGATACGCAGTATTTT
NA	TRBJ2-5	TRBV6-5	NA	CASSFRDSPGLETQYF	TGTGCCAGCAGTTTTCGGGACTCCCCGGGGCTGGAGACCCAGTACTTC